The T cell receptor (beta chain) described here comes from a study of cytotoxic CD8 clonotypes in ibrutinib-treated CLL. Turning to the study itself: Partial responders around 24, complete 2; roughly 12 progressed and approximately 15 stayed in remission by median roughly 70 months. The study's findings and limits: Public clonotypes, rarely seen, contracted or held steady on treatment. Clonality correlated strongly with circulating CD8+ T cells and exceeded age-matched healthy donors at baseline.

With 5 bases removed from V and 0 bases from J, the gap between germline ends came to 8 bases. Germline lookup yields CDR1 SQVTM and CDR2 ANQGSEA. This CDR3 has 13 residues. Sequenced by immunoSEQ multiplex PCR; TCRdb stores in-frame clones only, minus some. The table lists some 200,000 clones, 72% of them singletons. Note on this clone: Its antigen is unknown.

The sequence was obtained from a human donor with chronic lymphocytic leukemia. Source: PBMCs, taken after 24 months of ibrutinib treatment. The chain uses TRBV29-1 and TRBJ2-1; TRBD2 might be the D (5 bases). In DNA, the CDR3 is TGCAGCGTTCATAGCGACTCCTACAATGAGCAGTTCTTC. This codes for CSVHSDSYNEQFF.